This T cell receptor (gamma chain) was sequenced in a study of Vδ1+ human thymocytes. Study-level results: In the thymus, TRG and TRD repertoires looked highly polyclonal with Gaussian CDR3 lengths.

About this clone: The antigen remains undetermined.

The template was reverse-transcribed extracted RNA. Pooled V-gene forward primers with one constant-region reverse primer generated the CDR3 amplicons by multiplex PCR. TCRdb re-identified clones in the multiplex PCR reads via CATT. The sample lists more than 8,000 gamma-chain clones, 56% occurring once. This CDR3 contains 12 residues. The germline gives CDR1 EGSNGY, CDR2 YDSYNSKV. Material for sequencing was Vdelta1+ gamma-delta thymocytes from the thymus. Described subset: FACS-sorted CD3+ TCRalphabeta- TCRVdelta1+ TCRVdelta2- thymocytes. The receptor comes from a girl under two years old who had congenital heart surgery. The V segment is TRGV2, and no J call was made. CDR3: CATRDGHEKNLF. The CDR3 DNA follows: TGTGCCACCCGGGACGGACATGAAAAGAACCTCTTT.